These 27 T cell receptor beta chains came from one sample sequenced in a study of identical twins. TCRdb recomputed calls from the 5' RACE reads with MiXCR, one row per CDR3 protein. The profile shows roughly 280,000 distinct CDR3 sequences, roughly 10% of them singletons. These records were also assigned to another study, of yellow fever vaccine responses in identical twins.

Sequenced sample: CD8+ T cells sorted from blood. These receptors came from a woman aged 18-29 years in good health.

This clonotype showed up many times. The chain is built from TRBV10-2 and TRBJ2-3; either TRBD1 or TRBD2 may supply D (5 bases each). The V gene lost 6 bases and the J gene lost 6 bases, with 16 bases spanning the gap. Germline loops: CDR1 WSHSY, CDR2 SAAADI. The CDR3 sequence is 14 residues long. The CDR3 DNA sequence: TGCGCCAGCAGATCCGACCCCGGGGCGGATACGCAGTATTTT. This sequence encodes CASRSDPGADTQYF.

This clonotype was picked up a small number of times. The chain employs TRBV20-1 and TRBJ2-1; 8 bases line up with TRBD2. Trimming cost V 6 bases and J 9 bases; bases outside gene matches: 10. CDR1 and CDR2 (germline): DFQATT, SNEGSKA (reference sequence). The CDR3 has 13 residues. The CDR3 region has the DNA TGCAGTGCGGCGCTAGCGGGCAGCACTGAGCAGTTCTTC. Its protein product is CSAALAGSTEQFF.

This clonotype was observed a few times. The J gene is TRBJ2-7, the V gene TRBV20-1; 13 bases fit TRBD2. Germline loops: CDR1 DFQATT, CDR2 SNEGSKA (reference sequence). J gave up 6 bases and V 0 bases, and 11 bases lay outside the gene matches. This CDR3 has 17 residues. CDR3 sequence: CSARDLFGTSGTGEQYF. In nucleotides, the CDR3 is TGCAGTGCTAGAGATCTTTTCGGGACTAGCGGGACGGGCGAGCAGTACTTC.

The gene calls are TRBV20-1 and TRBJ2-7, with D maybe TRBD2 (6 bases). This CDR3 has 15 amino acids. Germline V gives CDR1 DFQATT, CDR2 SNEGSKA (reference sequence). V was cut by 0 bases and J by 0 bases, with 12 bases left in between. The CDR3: CSAREVGGNSYEQYF. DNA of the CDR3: TGCAGTGCTAGAGAGGTTGGGGGGAACTCCTACGAGCAGTACTTC.

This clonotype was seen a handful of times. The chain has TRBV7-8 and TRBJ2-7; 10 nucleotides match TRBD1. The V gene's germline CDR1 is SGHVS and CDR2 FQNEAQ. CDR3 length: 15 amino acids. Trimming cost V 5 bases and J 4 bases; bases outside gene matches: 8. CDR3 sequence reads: CASSPKDRGIYEQYF. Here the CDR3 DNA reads TGTGCCAGCAGCCCCAAGGACAGGGGGATATACGAGCAGTACTTC.

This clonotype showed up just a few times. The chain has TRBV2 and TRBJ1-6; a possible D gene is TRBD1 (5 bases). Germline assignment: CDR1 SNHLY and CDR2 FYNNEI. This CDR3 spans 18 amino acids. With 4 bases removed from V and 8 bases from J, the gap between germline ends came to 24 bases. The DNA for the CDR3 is TGTGCCAGCAGTGCCGAGCCGAGAAGAGGGACGATCGATTCACCCCTCCACTTT. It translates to CASSAEPRRGTIDSPLHF.

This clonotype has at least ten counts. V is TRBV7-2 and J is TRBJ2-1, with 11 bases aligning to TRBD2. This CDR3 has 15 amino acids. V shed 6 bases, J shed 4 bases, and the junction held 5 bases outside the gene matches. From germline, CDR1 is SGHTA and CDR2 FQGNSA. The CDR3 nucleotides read TGTGCCAGCAGGGATAGCGGGGGGGAATACAATGAGCAGTTCTTC. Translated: CASRDSGGEYNEQFF.

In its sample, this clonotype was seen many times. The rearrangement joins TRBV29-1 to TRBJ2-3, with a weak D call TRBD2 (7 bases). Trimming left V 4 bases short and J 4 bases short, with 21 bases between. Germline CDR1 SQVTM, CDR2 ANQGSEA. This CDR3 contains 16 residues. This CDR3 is CSVVVWGGSSPDTQYF. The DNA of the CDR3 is TGCAGCGTTGTGGTTTGGGGGGGCAGTTCACCAGATACGCAGTATTTT.

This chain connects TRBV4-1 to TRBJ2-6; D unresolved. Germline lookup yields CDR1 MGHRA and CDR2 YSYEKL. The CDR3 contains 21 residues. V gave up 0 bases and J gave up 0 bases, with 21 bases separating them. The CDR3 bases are TGCGCCAGCAGCCAAGATCTTGATCCTAGAGGTATGTCCTCTGGGGCCAACGTCCTGACTTTC. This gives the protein CASSQDLDPRGMSSGANVLTF.

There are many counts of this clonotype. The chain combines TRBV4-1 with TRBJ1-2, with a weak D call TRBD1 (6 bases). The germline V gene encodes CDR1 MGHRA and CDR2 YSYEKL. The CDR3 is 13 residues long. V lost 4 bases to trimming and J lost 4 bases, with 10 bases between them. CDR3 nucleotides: TGCGCCAGCAGCCCCGGACAGAGCTATGGCTACACCTTC. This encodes CASSPGQSYGYTF.

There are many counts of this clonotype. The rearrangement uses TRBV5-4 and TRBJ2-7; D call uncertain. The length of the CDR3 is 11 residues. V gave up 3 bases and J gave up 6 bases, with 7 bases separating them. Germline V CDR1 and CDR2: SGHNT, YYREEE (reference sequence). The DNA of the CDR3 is TGTGCCAGCAGCTCGAGTTCCGAGCAGTACTTC. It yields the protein CASSSSSEQYF. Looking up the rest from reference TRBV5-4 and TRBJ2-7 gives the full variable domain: ETGVTQSPTHLIKTRGQQVTLRCSSQSGHNTVSWYQQALGQGPQFIFQYYREEENGRGNFPPRFSGLQFPNYSSELNVNALELDDSALYLCASSSSSEQYFGPGTRLTVT.

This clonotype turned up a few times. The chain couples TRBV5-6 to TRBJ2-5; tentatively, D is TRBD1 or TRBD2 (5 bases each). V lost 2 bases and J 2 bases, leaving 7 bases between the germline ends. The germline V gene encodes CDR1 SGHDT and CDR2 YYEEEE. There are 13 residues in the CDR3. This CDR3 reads CASSFGAQETQYF. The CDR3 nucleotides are TGTGCCAGCAGCTTCGGGGCACAAGAGACCCAGTACTTC.

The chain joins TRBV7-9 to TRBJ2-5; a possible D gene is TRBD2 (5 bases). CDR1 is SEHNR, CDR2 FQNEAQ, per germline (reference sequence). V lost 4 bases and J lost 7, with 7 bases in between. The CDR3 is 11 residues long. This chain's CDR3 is CASSWERTQYF. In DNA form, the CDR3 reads TGTGCCAGCAGCTGGGAGCGGACCCAGTACTTC.

CDR3: CASSLGPGTDTQYF. The CDR3 nucleotides read TGTGCCAGCAGTTTAGGGCCTGGCACAGATACGCAGTATTTT. V gene TRBV12-3 or TRBV12-4 combines with J gene TRBJ2-3, with D unresolved. Trimming cost V 1 base and J 1 base, with 6 bases left between them. This CDR3 spans 14 amino acids.

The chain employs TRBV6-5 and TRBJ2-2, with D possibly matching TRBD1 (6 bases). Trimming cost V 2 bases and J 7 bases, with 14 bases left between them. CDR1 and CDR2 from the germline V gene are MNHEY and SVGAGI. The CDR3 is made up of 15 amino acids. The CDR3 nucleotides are TGTGCCAGCAGTTACCAACAGGGTCCCGGCGGGGAGCTGTTTTTT. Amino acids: CASSYQQGPGGELFF.

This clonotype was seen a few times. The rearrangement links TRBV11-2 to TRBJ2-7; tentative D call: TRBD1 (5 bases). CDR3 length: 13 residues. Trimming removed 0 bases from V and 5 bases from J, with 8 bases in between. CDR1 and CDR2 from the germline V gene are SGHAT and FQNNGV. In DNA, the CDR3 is TGTGCCAGCAGCTTAGATCAGGGCCACGAGCAGTACTTC. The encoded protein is CASSLDQGHEQYF. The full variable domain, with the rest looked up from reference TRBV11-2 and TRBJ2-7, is EAGVAQSPRYKIIEKRQSVAFWCNPISGHATLYWYQQILGQGPKLLIQFQNNGVVDDSQLPKDRFSAERLKGVDSTLKIQPAKLEDSAVYLCASSLDQGHEQYFGPGTRLTVT.

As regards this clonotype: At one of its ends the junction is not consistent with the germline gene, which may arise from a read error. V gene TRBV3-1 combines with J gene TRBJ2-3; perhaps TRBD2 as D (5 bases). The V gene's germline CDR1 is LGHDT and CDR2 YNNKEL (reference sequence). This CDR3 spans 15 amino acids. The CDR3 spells CACSQEGLGTDTQYF. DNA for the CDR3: TGTGCCTGCAGCCAAGAGGGCTTAGGCACAGATACGCAGTATTTT.

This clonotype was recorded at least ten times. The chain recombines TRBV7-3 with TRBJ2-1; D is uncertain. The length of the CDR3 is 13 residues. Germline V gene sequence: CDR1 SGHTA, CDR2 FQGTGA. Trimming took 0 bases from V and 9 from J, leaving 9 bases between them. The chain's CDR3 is CASSLTSDGEQFF. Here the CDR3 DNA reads TGTGCCAGCAGCTTAACGTCGGACGGTGAGCAGTTCTTC.

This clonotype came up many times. In DNA form, the CDR3 reads TGTGCCAGCAGTGAATCCGCCACAGATACGCAGTATTTT. This gives the protein CASSESATDTQYF. The chain employs TRBV6-1 and TRBJ2-3; D gene unclear. This CDR3 spans 13 amino acids. CDR1 MNHNS and CDR2 SASEGT come from the germline V gene. Trimming left V 2 bases short and J 2 bases short, with 5 bases between.

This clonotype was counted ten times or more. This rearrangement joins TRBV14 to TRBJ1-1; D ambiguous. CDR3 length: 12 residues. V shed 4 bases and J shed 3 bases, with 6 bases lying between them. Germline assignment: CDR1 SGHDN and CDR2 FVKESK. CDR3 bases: TGTGCCAGCAGCCGAATATACACTGAAGCTTTCTTT. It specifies CASSRIYTEAFF. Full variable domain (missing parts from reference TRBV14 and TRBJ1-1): EAGVTQFPSHSVIEKGQTVTLRCDPISGHDNLYWYRRVMGKEIKFLLHFVKESKQDESGMPNNRFLAERTGGTYSTLKVQPAELEDSGVYFCASSRIYTEAFFGQGTRLTVV.

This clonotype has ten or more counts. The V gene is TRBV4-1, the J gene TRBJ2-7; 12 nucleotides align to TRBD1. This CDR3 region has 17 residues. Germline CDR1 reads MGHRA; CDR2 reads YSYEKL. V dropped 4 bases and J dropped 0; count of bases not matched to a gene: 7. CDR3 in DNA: TGCGCCAGCAGCCCCGGGACAGGGGGCCCGAGCTCCTACGAGCAGTACTTC. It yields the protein CASSPGTGGPSSYEQYF.

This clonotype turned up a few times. The CDR3 DNA reads as TGCAGTACTCAAGCCTCCACCTGGGACAGGGCTTACGAGCAGTACTTC. Translating gives CSTQASTWDRAYEQYF. The rearrangement uses TRBV20-1 and TRBJ2-7; TRBD1 aligns across 9 bases. J lost 4 bases, V lost 8 bases, and 18 bases had no gene match. Germline-derived CDR1 and CDR2 are DFQATT and SNEGSKA (reference sequence). There are 16 residues in the CDR3.

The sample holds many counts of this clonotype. The CDR3 region is CASSWKAIYEQYF. In DNA form, the CDR3 reads TGTGCCAGCAGCTGGAAGGCAATCTACGAGCAGTACTTC. The V and J genes are TRBV3-1 and TRBJ2-7; no firm D call. This CDR3 comprises 13 residues. Germline assignment: CDR1 LGHDT and CDR2 YNNKEL (reference sequence). With 5 bases removed from V and 3 bases from J, the gap between germline ends came to 11 bases.

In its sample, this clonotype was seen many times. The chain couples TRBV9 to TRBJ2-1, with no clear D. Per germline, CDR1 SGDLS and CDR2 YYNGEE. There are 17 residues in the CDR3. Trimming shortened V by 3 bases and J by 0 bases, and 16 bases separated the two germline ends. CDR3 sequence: CASSAHGKVSSYNEQFF. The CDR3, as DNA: TGTGCCAGCAGCGCTCACGGTAAAGTCAGCTCCTACAATGAGCAGTTCTTC.

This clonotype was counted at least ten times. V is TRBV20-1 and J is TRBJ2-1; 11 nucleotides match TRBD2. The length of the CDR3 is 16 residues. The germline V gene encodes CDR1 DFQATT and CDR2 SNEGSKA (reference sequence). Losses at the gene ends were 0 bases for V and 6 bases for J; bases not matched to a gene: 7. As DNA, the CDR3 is TGCAGTGCTAGAGATGAGGGGGGACTAGCGGTCAATGAGCAGTTCTTC. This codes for CSARDEGGLAVNEQFF.

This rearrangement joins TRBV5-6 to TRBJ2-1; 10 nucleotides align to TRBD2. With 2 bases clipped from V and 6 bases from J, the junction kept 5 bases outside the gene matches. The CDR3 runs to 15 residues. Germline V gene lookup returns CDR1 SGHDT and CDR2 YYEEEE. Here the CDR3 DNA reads TGTGCCAGCAGCTTATTCCTAGCGGGGGTCAATGAGCAGTTCTTC. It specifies CASSLFLAGVNEQFF.

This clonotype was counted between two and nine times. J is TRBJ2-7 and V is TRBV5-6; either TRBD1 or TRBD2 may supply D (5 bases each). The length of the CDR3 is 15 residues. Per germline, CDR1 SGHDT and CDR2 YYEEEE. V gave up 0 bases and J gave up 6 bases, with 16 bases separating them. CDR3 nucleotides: TGTGCCAGCAGCTTGGTCGGGACCGCCTCCGGCGAGCAGTACTTC. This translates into CASSLVGTASGEQYF.